The source of this T cell receptor beta chain is a study of T cells in Graves' hyperthyroidism and ophthalmopathy. Looking at the study overall: Before treatment of any kind, peripheral blood was taken at initial diagnosis. The study's findings and limits: Among clonotypes expanded in thyroid above 0.001, most were also found in blood.

Researchers amplified the TCR beta CDR3 regions from RNA transcripts. Using the HTBI primer set, a first-round RT-PCR was run on the TCR CDR3. Each CDR3 protein gets one entry after TCRdb re-called the multiplex PCR reads with MiXCR. The sample records 250,000 to 350,000 distinct CDR3 sequences, over 15% being singletons. Enrolled ophthalmopathy patients presented with a Clinical Activity Score of at least 3, a NOSPECS grade of at least 4, and disease duration under 3 months. Clinical symptoms, serum thyroxine, TRAb, thyroid ultrasound and orbital computed tomography established diagnosis. This clonotype was seen repeatedly, ten times or more. What it binds is unknown. Input material: blood. This clonotype originated in a woman aged 55-75 years with Graves' ophthalmopathy.

The CDR3 DNA follows: TGTGCCAGCTCACCCTCTGCCCCAGGGGGTGAAAAACTGTTTTTT. Residues: CASSPSAPGGEKLFF. The chain has TRBV18 and TRBJ1-4, with 7 bases aligning to TRBD1. This CDR3 has 15 residues. V lost 3 bases, J lost 7 bases, and 8 bases stayed unmatched. The germline CDR1 and CDR2 sequences are KGHSH and LQKENI.